This T cell receptor beta chain was observed in a study of T cell responses to AZD1222 COVID-19 vaccine. Whole-study results and caveats: A reported finding is that nearly half of spike-specific TCRs target unmutated variant regions. Without day 14 samples, only post-peak T cell repertoires were studied. The donor cohort was predominantly white British with a female majority, and clonal diversity may have been underestimated.

In regard to this clone: Its specificity is not known.

The V end was cut by 2 bases, the J end by 0 bases, with 11 bases between. The CDR3 extends over 15 amino acids. CDR1 and CDR2 (germline): SGHAT, FQNNGV. Profiled with immunoSEQ multiplex PCR; TCRdb holds only in-frame clones, not every one. This table has about 150,000 clones, around nine tenths appearing once. The chain is built from TRBV11-2 and TRBJ2-7, with D possibly being TRBD1 (5 bases). The origin of this receptor is an adult who had recovered from COVID-19. Here the sequenced sample was peripheral blood, taken after recovery from COVID-19. Here the CDR3 DNA reads TGTGCCAGCAGCTTAATAGGGGTTCGCTCCTACGAGCAGTACTTC. Translated: CASSLIGVRSYEQYF.